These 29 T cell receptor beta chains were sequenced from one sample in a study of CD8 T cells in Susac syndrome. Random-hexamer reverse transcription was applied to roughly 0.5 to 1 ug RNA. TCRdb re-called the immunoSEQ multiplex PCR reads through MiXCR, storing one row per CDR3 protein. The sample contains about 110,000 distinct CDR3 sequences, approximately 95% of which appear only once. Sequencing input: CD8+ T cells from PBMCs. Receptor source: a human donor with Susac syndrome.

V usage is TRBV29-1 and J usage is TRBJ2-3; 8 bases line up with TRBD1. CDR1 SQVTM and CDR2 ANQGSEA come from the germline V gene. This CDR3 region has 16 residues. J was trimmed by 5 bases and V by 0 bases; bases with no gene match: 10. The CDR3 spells CSVEDLDRDGLDTQYF. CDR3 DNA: TGCAGCGTTGAAGATCTGGACAGGGATGGTTTAGATACGCAGTATTTT.

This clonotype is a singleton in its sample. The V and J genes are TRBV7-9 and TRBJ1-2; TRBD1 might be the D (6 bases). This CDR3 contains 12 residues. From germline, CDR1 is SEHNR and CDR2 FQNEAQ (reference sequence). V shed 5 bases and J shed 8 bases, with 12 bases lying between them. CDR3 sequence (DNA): TGTGCCAGCAGCCGACAGGAAGGCGGCTACACCTTC. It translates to CASSRQEGGYTF.

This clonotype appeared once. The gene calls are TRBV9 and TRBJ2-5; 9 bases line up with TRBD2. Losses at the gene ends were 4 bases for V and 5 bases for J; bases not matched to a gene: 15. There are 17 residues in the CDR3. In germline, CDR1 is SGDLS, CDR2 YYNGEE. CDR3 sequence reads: CASSPGGSSGVAETQYF. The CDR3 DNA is TGTGCCAGCAGCCCCGGAGGGTCTAGCGGGGTTGCGGAGACCCAGTACTTC.

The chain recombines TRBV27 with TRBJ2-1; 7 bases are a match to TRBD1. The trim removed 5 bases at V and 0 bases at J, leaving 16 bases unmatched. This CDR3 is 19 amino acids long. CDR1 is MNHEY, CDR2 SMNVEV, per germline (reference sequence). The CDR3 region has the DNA TGTGCCAGCAGTCCCCGTAGACTACTACAGGGGAGCTCCTACAATGAGCAGTTCTTC. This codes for CASSPRRLLQGSSYNEQFF.

CDR3 in DNA: TGTGCCAGTAGTTTGGTAGCGGGGATTACCAGCAGCACAGATACGCAGTATTTT. Translating gives CASSLVAGITSSTDTQYF. This chain links TRBV19 with TRBJ2-3; 8 nucleotides agree with TRBD2. The CDR3 runs to 18 residues. J was trimmed by 0 bases and V by 5 bases; bases with no gene match: 13. The germline V gene encodes CDR1 LNHDA and CDR2 SQIVND (reference sequence).

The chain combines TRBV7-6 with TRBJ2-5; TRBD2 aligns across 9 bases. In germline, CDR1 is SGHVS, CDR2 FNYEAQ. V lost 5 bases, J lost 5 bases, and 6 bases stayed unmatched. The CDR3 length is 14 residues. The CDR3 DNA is TGTGCCAGCAGCGACAGGACTAGCGTGGAGACCCAGTACTTC. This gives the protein CASSDRTSVETQYF.

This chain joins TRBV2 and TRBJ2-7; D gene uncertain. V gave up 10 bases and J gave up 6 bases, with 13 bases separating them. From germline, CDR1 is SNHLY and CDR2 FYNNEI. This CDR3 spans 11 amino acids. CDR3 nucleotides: TGTGCCACAGCCGACCGATCCGAGCAGTACTTC. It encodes CATADRSEQYF.

For the CDR3, the DNA is TGTGCCAGCAGCTTGGAACAGCTCGGCTACACCTTC. Its protein is CASSLEQLGYTF. The chain combines TRBV5-4 with TRBJ1-2; D gene ambiguous. V lost 0 bases and J 8 bases, leaving 8 bases between the germline ends. CDR1 is SGHNT, CDR2 YYREEE, per germline (reference sequence). This CDR3 contains 12 residues. Full variable domain (rest looked up from reference TRBV5-4 and TRBJ1-2): ETGVTQSPTHLIKTRGQQVTLRCSSQSGHNTVSWYQQALGQGPQFIFQYYREEENGRGNFPPRFSGLQFPNYSSELNVNALELDDSALYLCASSLEQLGYTFGSGTRLTVV.

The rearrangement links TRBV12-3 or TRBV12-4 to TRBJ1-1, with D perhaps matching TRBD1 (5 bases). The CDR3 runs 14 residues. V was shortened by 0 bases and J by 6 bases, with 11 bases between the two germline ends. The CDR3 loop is CASSLARGVPEAFF. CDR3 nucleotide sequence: TGTGCCAGCAGTTTAGCGCGGGGGGTTCCTGAAGCTTTCTTT.

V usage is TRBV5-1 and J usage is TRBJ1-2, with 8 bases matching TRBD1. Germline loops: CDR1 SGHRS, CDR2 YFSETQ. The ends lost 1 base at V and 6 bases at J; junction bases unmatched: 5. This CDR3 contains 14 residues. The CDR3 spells CASSLPRGHDGYTF. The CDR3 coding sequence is TGCGCCAGCAGCTTGCCCAGGGGGCATGATGGCTACACCTTC.

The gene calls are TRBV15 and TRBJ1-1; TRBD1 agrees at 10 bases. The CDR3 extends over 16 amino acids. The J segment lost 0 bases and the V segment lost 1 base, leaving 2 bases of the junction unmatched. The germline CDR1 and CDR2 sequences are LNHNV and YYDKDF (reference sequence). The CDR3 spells CATSRGTGGMNTEAFF. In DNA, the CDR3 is TGTGCCACCAGCAGAGGGACAGGGGGGATGAACACTGAAGCTTTCTTT.

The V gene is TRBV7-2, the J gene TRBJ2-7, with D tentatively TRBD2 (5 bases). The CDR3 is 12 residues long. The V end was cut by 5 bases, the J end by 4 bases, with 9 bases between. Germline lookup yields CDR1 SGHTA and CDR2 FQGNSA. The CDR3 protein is CASSRSGYEQYF. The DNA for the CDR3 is TGTGCCAGCAGCCGGTCGGGGTACGAGCAGTACTTC. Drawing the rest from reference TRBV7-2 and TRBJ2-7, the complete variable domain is GAGVSQSPSNKVTEKGKDVELRCDPISGHTALYWYRQSLGQGLEFLIYFQGNSAPDKSGLPSDRFSAERTGGSVSTLTIQRTQQEDSAVYLCASSRSGYEQYFGPGTRLTVT.

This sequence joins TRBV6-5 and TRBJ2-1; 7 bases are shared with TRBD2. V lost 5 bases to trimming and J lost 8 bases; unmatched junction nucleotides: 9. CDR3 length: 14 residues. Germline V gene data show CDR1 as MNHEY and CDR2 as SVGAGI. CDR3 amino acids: CASSLRDYTDEQFF. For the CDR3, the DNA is TGTGCCAGCAGTCTCCGGGACTATACGGATGAGCAGTTCTTC.

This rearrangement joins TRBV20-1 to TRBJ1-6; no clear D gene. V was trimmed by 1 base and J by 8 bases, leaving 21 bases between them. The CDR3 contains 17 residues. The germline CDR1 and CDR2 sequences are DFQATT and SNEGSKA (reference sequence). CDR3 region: CSARGEVLPAVDSPLHF. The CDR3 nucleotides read TGCAGTGCTAGAGGCGAGGTACTCCCGGCGGTTGATTCACCCCTCCACTTT.

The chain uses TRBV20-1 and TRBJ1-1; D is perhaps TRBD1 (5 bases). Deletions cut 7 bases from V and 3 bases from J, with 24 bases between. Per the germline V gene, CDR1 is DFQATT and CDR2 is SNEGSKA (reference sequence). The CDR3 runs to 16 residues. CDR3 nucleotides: TGCAGTGGGAAGTCTCCTGGGGCAGCTTTTTACACTGAAGCTTTCTTT. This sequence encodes CSGKSPGAAFYTEAFF.

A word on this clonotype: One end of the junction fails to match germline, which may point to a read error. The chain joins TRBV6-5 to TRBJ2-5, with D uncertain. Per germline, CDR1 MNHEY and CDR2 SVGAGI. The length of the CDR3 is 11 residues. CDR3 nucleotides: TGTGCCGCCGGCTCTCGAGAGGCCCAGTACTTC. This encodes CAAGSREAQYF.

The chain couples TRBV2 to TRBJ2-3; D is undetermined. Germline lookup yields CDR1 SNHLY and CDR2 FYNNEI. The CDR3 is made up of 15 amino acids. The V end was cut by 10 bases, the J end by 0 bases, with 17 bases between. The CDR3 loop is CAIIPPRASTDTQYF. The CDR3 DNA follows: TGTGCCATCATCCCTCCGCGTGCTAGCACAGATACGCAGTATTTT.

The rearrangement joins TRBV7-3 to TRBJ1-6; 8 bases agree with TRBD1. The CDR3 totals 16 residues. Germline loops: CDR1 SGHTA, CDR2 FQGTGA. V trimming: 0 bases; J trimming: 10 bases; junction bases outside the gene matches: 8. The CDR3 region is CASSLTPGQGGSPLHF. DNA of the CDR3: TGTGCCAGCAGCTTAACGCCCGGACAGGGCGGCTCACCCCTCCACTTT.

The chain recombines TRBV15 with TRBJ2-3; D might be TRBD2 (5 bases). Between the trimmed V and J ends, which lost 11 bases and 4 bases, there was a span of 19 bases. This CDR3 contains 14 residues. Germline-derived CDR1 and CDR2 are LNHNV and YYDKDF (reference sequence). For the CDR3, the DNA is TGTGCCTCGAAGGAGGAAACGAGGGCAGATACGCAGTATTTT. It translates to CASKEETRADTQYF.

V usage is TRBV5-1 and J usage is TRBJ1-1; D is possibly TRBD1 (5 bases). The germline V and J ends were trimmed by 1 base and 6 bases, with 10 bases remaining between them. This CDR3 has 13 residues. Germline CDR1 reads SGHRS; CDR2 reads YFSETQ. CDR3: CASSLYLGAEAFF. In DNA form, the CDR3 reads TGCGCCAGCAGCTTGTATCTGGGGGCTGAAGCTTTCTTT.

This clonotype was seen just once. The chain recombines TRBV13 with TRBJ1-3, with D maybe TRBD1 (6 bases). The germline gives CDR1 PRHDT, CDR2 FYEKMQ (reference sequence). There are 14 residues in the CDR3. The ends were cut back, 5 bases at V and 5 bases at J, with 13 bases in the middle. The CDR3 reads CASSAGDPRNTIYF. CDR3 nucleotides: TGTGCCAGCAGCGCAGGGGATCCTAGAAACACCATATATTTT. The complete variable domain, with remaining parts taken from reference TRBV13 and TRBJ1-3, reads AAGVIQSPRHLIKEKRETATLKCYPIPRHDTVYWYQQGPGQDPQFLISFYEKMQSDKGSIPDRFSAQQFSDYHSELNMSSLELGDSALYFCASSAGDPRNTIYFGEGSWLTVV.

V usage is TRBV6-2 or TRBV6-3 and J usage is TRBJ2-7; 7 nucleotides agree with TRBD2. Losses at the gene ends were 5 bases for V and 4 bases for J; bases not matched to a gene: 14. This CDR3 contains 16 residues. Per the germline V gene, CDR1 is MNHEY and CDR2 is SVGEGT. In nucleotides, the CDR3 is TGTGCCAGCAGTCCGATCCTACTGACTAGCCAGTACGAGCAGTACTTC. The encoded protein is CASSPILLTSQYEQYF.

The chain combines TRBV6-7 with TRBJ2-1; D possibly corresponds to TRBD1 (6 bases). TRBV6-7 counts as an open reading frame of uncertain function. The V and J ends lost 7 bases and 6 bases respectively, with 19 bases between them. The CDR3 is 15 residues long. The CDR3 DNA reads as TGTGCCAGCATCGTACCGAAAGCAGGGGTCAATGAGCAGTTCTTC. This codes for CASIVPKAGVNEQFF.

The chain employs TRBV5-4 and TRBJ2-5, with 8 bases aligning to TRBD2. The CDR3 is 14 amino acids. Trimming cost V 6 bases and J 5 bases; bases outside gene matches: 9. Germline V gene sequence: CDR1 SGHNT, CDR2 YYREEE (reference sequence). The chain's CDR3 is CASIGGVKGETQYF. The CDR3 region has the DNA TGTGCCAGCATCGGGGGGGTCAAGGGGGAGACCCAGTACTTC.

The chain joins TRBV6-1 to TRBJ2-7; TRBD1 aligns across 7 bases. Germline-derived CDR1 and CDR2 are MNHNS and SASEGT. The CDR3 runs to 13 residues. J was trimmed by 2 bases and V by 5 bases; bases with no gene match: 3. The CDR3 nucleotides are TGTGCCAGCAGTTCCCAGGGGGCCTACGAGCAGTACTTC. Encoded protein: CASSSQGAYEQYF.

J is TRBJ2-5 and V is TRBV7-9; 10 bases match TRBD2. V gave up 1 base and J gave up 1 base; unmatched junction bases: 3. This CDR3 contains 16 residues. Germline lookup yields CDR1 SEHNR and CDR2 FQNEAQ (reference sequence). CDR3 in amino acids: CASSLGTSGTQETQYF. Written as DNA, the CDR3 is TGTGCCAGCAGCTTAGGAACTAGCGGGACCCAAGAGACCCAGTACTTC.

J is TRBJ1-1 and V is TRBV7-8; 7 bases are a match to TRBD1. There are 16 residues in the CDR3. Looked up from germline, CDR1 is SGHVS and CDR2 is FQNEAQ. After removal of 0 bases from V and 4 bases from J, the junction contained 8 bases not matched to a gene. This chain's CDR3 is CASSLARQGLGTEAFF. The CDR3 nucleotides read TGTGCCAGCAGCTTAGCCCGACAGGGTTTGGGCACTGAAGCTTTCTTT.

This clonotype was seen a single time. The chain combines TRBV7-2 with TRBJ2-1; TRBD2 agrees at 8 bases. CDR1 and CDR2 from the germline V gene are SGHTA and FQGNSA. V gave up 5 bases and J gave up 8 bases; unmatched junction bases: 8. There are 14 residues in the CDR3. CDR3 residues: CASSPREGTDEQFF. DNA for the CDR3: TGTGCCAGCAGCCCCCGGGAGGGGACGGATGAGCAGTTCTTC.

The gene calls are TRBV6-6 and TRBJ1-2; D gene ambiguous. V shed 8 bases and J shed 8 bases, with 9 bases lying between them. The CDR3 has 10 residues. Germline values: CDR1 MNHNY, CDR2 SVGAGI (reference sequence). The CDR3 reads CASPRSGYTF. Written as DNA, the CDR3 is TGTGCCAGCCCACGATCCGGCTACACCTTC.